Sequencing of this T cell receptor beta chain was carried out in a study of blood T cells in healthy people across ages. This clonotype has a count of ten or more. Its antigen is not known. One end of the junction fails to match germline, which may point to a read error. Sample-barcoded 5' priming and a J-beta primer mix drove a second PCR of roughly 6 to 12 cycles. Each of the samples gave a minimum of 3 million paired-end reads that contained CDR3. A single record per CDR3 protein comes from TCRdb applying MiXCR to the 5' RACE reads. The table shows 600,000 to 1,000,000 distinct CDR3 sequences, with roughly 64% occurring only once. The CDR3 covers 12 residues. Germline-derived CDR1 and CDR2 are MDHEN and SYDVKM. Study outcomes and limitations: A strong correlation between TCR beta diversity and naive T cell percentage was seen. Roughly linear age-related decline in beta diversity appeared, significant by age 40. In long-lived donors, naive CD4+ cell counts and diversity exceeded those of aged donors.

The sample was blood. The receptor's source is a man aged 25 to 40 in good health. The genes are TRBV28 and TRBJ2-7; D remains unclear. CDR3 protein: CASSLFSYEQYF. The CDR3 nucleotides are TGTGCCAGCAGCTTATTTTCCTACGAGCAGTACTTC.